Given below is one TCR beta chain in context. The CDR3 loop spans 13 amino acids. V was pared by 7 bases and J by 0 bases, with 10 bases between. The germline V gene encodes CDR1 MNHEY and CDR2 SMNVEV (reference sequence). Under the authors' procedure: Using reference gene primer amplification, nucleated cell counts were estimated. Using immunoSEQ multiplex PCR, the repertoire was profiled, and TCRdb retains in-frame clones only, with some absent. That table gives V, J and clone size, and the DNA gave D and trimming. The sample has 200,000 to 250,000 clones, around 81% seen once. This sample was taken from a study of blood T cell repertoires in COVID-19.

V gene TRBV27 combines with J gene TRBJ2-7; D ambiguous. Material: peripheral blood. The clonotype was recovered from a woman between 65 and 79 years old with acute or convalescent COVID-19. The CDR3 sequence: CASISPSSYEQYF. The CDR3 nucleotides read TGTGCCAGCATCTCTCCTAGCTCCTACGAGCAGTACTTC.